The following is a TCR beta chain sequence with its context. Its target is not known. Time point noted: week 35, safety follow-up. Doses of 300 ug of mutant IDH1 20-mer peptide were given with topical imiquimod. This record belongs to a study of a mutant IDH1 vaccine in newly diagnosed glioma. About the study: Beginning 4-6 weeks after radiotherapy alone, or with temozolomide cycles, vaccination took place. Patients' prior therapy spanned radiotherapy, temozolomide, or both; most underwent both.

This CDR3 is built from 14 residues. Trimming shortened V by 6 bases and J by 3 bases, and 12 bases separated the two germline ends. Germline V gene sequence: CDR1 MDHEN, CDR2 SYDVKM. The assay was immunoSEQ multiplex PCR, and TCRdb's table has in-frame clones only and misses some. The sample contains roughly 26,000 clones, less than 90% of which appear only once. The clonotype was recovered from a man aged 25-45 years with glioma. Sample: PBMCs, taken from a glioma patient whose treatment included an IDH1 peptide vaccine. V usage is TRBV28 and J usage is TRBJ1-5, with D maybe TRBD1 (5 bases). The CDR3 DNA follows: TGTGCCAGCAGCCGCGGGACCGCCAATCAGCCCCAGCATTTT. It specifies CASSRGTANQPQHF.